The 17 T cell receptor beta chains given below trace back to one sample, sequenced in a study of T cell responses to AZD1222 COVID-19 vaccine listed by TCRdb under 2021. What the time point label conveys for this sample: about 28 days (+/-7) after the second vaccine dose. Receptor libraries were prepared by the immunoSEQ multiplex PCR assay. TCRdb carries this immuneACCESS record with in-frame sequences only. Its versions omit some clonotypes, under half of them owing to an unresolved V gene in the studies checked, with the rest unexplained. This sample holds approximately 80,000 clones; approximately 83% were observed only once. Of the sample, about 3% falls within the top ten clones. Sample: peripheral blood, taken 28 days after the second AZD1222 dose. These receptors were obtained from an adult who received the AZD1222 COVID-19 vaccine.

This chain connects TRBV11-2 to TRBJ1-4; TRBD1 matches 8 bases. Germline V lookup: CDR1 SGHAT, CDR2 FQNNGV. This CDR3 has 15 amino acids. The trim removed 1 base at V and 7 bases at J, leaving 5 bases unmatched. The CDR3 region is CASSLGPGTGEKLFF. For the CDR3, the DNA is TGTGCCAGCAGCTTAGGACCCGGGACAGGTGAAAAACTGTTTTTT.

In its sample, this clone was seen once. The chain employs TRBV19 and TRBJ1-3; TRBD1 matches at 7 bases. The germline V gene encodes CDR1 LNHDA and CDR2 SQIVND (reference sequence). V lost 6 bases, J lost 0 bases, and 14 bases stayed unmatched. The CDR3 is 18 amino acids. CDR3 nucleotide sequence: TGTGCCAGTAGACGTATGGGATCGCGACAGGGCTCTGGAAACACCATATATTTT. This translates into CASRRMGSRQGSGNTIYF.

The chain carries TRBV5-6 and TRBJ2-7; a weak D match, TRBD2 (6 bases). Germline V gives CDR1 SGHDT, CDR2 YYEEEE. The CDR3 is 13 residues long. The V end lost 0 bases, the J end lost 5 bases, and 9 bases lay between the germline ends. CDR3 DNA sequence: TGTGCCAGCAGCTTGGCCCCGGGGGACGAGCAGTACTTC. Translated: CASSLAPGDEQYF.

The table lists this clone with a count of one. V is TRBV30 and J is TRBJ1-6; D unclear. Germline lookup yields CDR1 GTSNPN and CDR2 SVGIG (reference sequence). Trimming took off 3 bases at V and 4 bases at J, with 4 bases between the two ends. This CDR3 region has 12 residues. The CDR3 protein is CAWRDYNSPLHF. The DNA for the CDR3 is TGTGCCTGGAGAGATTATAATTCACCCCTCCACTTT. The full variable domain, completed using reference TRBV30 and TRBJ1-6, is SQTIHQWPATLVQPVGSPLSLECTVEGTSNPNLYWYRQAAGRGLQLLFYSVGIGQISSEVPQNLSASRPQDRQFILSSKKLLLSDSGFYLCAWRDYNSPLHFGNGTRLTVT.

The chain joins TRBV3-1 (or the pseudogene TRBV3-2) to TRBJ1-2; D is unresolved. The germline CDR1 and CDR2 sequences are LGHDT and YNNKEL (reference sequence). V was cut by 4 bases and J by 3 bases, with 12 bases left in between. The CDR3 extends over 14 amino acids. CDR3 loop: CASSPRQEHYGYTF. CDR3 in DNA: TGTGCCAGCAGCCCTCGACAAGAACACTATGGCTACACCTTC.

The rearrangement uses TRBV2 and TRBJ1-1; a weak D match, TRBD1 (6 bases). With 8 bases removed from V and 4 bases from J, the gap between germline ends came to 11 bases. Germline V lookup: CDR1 SNHLY, CDR2 FYNNEI. This CDR3 has 12 amino acids. CDR3 in amino acids: CASGQWGTEAFF. The CDR3 DNA is TGTGCCAGCGGACAGTGGGGCACTGAAGCTTTCTTT. The full variable domain, completed using reference TRBV2 and TRBJ1-1, is EPEVTQTPSHQVTQMGQEVILRCVPISNHLYFYWYRQILGQKVEFLVSFYNNEISEKSEIFDDQFSVERPDGSNFTLKIRSTKLEDSAMYFCASGQWGTEAFFGQGTRLTVV.

The chain joins TRBV7-3 to TRBJ1-1, with TRBD1 identical over 12 bases. The CDR3 is 15 residues long. The germline V gene encodes CDR1 SGHTA and CDR2 FQGTGA. With 3 bases clipped from V and 6 bases from J, the junction kept 5 bases outside the gene matches. CDR3 region: CASSFTGQGASEAFF. The CDR3 bases are TGTGCCAGCAGCTTCACGGGACAGGGGGCTTCTGAAGCTTTCTTT.

The chain combines TRBV27 with TRBJ2-5; a possible D gene is TRBD1 (6 bases). Trimming took 6 bases from V and 2 from J, leaving 13 bases between them. Germline CDR1 MNHEY, CDR2 SMNVEV (reference sequence). This CDR3 comprises 14 residues. CDR3 in amino acids: CASSPQGWQETQYF. The CDR3 DNA sequence: TGTGCCAGCAGCCCACAGGGTTGGCAAGAGACCCAGTACTTC.

This clone was detected a few times. V gene TRBV6-6 combines with J gene TRBJ1-4; no firm D call. V was pared by 6 bases and J by 4 bases, with 9 bases between. The CDR3 is 13 amino acids. Looked up from germline, CDR1 is MNHNY and CDR2 is SVGAGI (reference sequence). The CDR3 reads CASSSRVNEKLFF. The CDR3, as DNA: TGTGCCAGCAGCTCCCGTGTTAATGAAAAACTGTTTTTT.

This clone was observed a single time. The rearrangement joins TRBV14 to TRBJ1-1, with 9 bases identical to TRBD1. CDR3 length equals 15 residues. Trimming removed 4 bases from V and 5 bases from J; junction bases left unmatched: 8. Germline CDR1 reads SGHDN; CDR2 reads FVKESK. The CDR3 spells CASSPSGTGRTEAFF. CDR3 nucleotides: TGTGCCAGCAGCCCCTCAGGGACAGGGAGGACTGAAGCTTTCTTT.

The chain carries TRBV12-5 and TRBJ2-1; D may be TRBD2 (5 bases). CDR1 is LGHNT, CDR2 FRNRAP, per germline. V lost 6 bases and J 6 bases, leaving 21 bases between the germline ends. The CDR3 totals 16 residues. The CDR3: CASGTGTSSGVNEQFF. The CDR3 DNA is TGTGCTAGTGGAACCGGCACTTCTTCCGGGGTCAATGAGCAGTTCTTC.

This clone is a singleton in its sample. V is TRBV10-3 and J is TRBJ1-2, with 9 bases that match TRBD1. V gave up 6 bases and J gave up 3 bases; unmatched junction bases: 5. From germline, CDR1 is ENHRY and CDR2 SYGVKD. The CDR3 has 14 residues. CDR3 residues: CAISRDREDYGYTF. CDR3 in DNA: TGTGCCATCAGCCGGGACAGGGAGGACTATGGCTACACCTTC.

This clone was seen just once. CDR3 sequence reads: CASSFSTTGTQHF. As DNA, the CDR3 is TGTGCCAGCAGTTTCTCGACGACAGGTACCCAGCATTTT. The V gene is TRBV27, the J gene TRBJ1-5; weak D call: TRBD1 (6 bases). This CDR3 is 13 amino acids long. The germline gives CDR1 MNHEY, CDR2 SMNVEV (reference sequence). V lost 3 bases, J lost 11 bases, and 14 bases lay in between.

The chain couples TRBV5-4 to TRBJ1-2; D perhaps matches TRBD1 (5 bases). The CDR3 covers 16 residues. Germline loops: CDR1 SGHNT, CDR2 YYREEE (reference sequence). V lost 4 bases and J lost 0, with 16 bases in between. CDR3 loop: CASSPGGDRPNYGYTF. CDR3 sequence (DNA): TGTGCCAGCAGCCCCGGGGGGGACCGACCTAACTATGGCTACACCTTC.

The genes are TRBV15 and TRBJ2-4; D gene uncertain. The length of the CDR3 is 15 residues. Germline V gene sequence: CDR1 LNHNV, CDR2 YYDKDF (reference sequence). Trimming left V 0 bases short and J 0 bases short, with 6 bases between. The CDR3 protein is CATSRDPGAKNIQYF. CDR3 sequence (DNA): TGTGCCACCAGCAGAGATCCGGGAGCCAAAAACATTCAGTACTTC.

The chain has TRBV28 and TRBJ2-1, with 8 bases lining up with TRBD1. Losses at the gene ends were 3 bases for V and 8 bases for J; bases not matched to a gene: 15. The CDR3 consists of 17 residues. From germline, CDR1 is MDHEN and CDR2 SYDVKM. The DNA for the CDR3 is TGTGCCAGCAGTTTCGACCAGACGGACAGGGTGAGGGATGAGCAGTTCTTC. This gives the protein CASSFDQTDRVRDEQFF.

This chain uses TRBV5-4 with TRBJ2-1; tentatively, D is TRBD2 (6 bases). The CDR3 has 18 residues. V was pared by 0 bases and J by 10 bases, with 26 bases between. Germline lookup yields CDR1 SGHNT and CDR2 YYREEE (reference sequence). CDR3 bases: TGTGCCAGCAGCTTGGCAGTTGGGCTAGCGCTCAGTCTCGTGGAGCAGTTCTTC. Its protein product is CASSLAVGLALSLVEQFF.